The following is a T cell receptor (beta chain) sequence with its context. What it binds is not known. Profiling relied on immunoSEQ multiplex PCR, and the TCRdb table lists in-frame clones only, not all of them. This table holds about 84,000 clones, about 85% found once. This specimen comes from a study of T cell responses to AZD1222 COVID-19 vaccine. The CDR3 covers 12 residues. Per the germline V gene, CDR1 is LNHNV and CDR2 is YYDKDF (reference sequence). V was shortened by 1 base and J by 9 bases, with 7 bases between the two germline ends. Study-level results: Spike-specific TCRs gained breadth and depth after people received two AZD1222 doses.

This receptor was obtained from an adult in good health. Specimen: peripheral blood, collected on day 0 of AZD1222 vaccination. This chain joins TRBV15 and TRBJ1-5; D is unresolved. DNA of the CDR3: TGTGCCACCAGCAGAGTAGGGCGGCCCCAGCATTTT. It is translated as CATSRVGRPQHF.